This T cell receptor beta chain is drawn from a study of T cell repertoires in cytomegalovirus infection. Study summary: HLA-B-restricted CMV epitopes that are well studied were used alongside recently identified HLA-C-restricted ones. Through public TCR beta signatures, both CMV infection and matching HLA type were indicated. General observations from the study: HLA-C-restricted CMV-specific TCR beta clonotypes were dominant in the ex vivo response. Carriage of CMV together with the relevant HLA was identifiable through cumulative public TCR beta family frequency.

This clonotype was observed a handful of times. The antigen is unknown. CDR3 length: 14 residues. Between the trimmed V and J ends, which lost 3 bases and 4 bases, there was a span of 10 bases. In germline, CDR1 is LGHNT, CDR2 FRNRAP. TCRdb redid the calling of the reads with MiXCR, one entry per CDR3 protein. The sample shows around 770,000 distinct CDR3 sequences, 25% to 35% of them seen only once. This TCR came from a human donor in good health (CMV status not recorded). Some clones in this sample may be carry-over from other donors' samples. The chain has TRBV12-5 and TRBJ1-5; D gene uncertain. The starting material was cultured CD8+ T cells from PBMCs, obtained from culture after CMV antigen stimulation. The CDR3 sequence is CASGFYARNQPQHF. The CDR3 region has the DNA TGTGCTAGTGGTTTTTATGCTCGGAATCAGCCCCAGCATTTT. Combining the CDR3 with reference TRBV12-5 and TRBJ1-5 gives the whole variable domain DARVTQTPRHKVTEMGQEVTMRCQPILGHNTVFWYRQTMMQGLELLAYFRNRAPLDDSGMPKDRFSAEMPDATLATLKIQPSEPRDSAVYFCASGFYARNQPQHFGDGTRLSIL.